This T cell receptor beta chain was identified during a study of T cells in localized non-small cell lung cancer (dated by TCRdb to the early 2020s). Describing the broader study: T cell repertoires of 200 to 250 early-stage NSCLC patients were analyzed, with tumors being compared against uninvolved tumor-adjacent lungs. The cohort consisted of approximately 240 treatment-naive NSCLC patients whose localized lung tumors had been resected. The mean age of the NSCLC patients was just over 65 years, with 120 to 150 men and 95 to 110 women.

Paper-wide results and their limitations: Because multi-region tumor sequencing was not performed, intratumor heterogeneity could not be ruled out. Longer overall survival was associated with higher blood T cell density, whereas shorter survival was associated with higher adjacent-lung clonality. Uninvolved tumor-adjacent lung showed the highest T cell clonality, higher than tumor, which suggests more focused antigenic responses in the adjacent lung. Since the design was exploratory, TCR variables were selected using unadjusted p-values with no false-discovery rate correction. Of the top 100 tumor clones, a median of approximately 60 were detected in paired uninvolved adjacent lung; under 30 were also among that lung's top 100.

At diagnosis, peripheral blood, uninvolved tumor-adjacent lung and tumor were collected and stored as a combination of fresh-frozen and FFPE material. Blood samples were analyzed as peripheral blood mononuclear cells for TCR repertoire profiling. As for this clone: Its antigen is unknown. No qualities accompany the bases; no much larger clone lies one base away.

TCR beta CDR3 regions were sequenced from DNA using the immunoSEQ Assay. In the original analysis: To compute T cell density, TCR beta template counts were normalized to usable DNA, which was estimated by amplifying housekeeping genes. The preseqR package was used to estimate richness by extrapolating to 400,000 templates for PBMC samples and to 120,000 templates for tissue samples. Clonality was defined as one minus Pielou's evenness. Tissue-enriched TCRs were identified through differential abundance testing performed on productive amino-acid clonotypes, with a minimum total count of 5 and an alpha of 0.1. The Jaccard Index and the Morisita Overlap Index were used to quantify repertoire overlap between compartments. TCR beta CDR3s were clustered by GLIPH together with public tetramer-defined viral CDR3s, and at least three viral sequences plus V-gene enrichment were required for viral motifs. Entries here come from immuneACCESS through TCRdb and include only in-frame sequences with V and J called. Some clones fail to appear in such tables; in the studies checked, an unresolved V gene covers under half of the shortfall, and the cause of the remainder is unknown. That table furnishes V, J and clone size, whereas the DNA furnished D and trimming. Here the sample has roughly 27,000 clones; roughly 90% occur a single time. The leading ten clones occupy approximately 3.9% of the sample.

The CDR3, cysteine through phenylalanine, is 13 amino acids long. Just CDR3 DNA is preserved here, 39 bases in frame from base 1. CDR1 and CDR2 (SGHRS, YFSETQ) derive from the germline V gene. The V and J ends are trimmed by 1 base and 7 bases, leaving 8 bases between them. This sequence originates from a woman aged 35-70 years with stage III lung adenocarcinoma. Here the sequenced sample was peripheral blood mononuclear cells, taken before any cancer treatment. The rearrangement joined TRBV5-1 to TRBJ2-2, and TRBD2 may be the D gene, going by 5 matching bases. The encoded CDR3 is CASSLWAGGELFF. Here is the DNA: TGCGCCAGCAGCTTGTGGGCGGGCGGGGAGCTGTTTTTT.